This T cell receptor (beta chain) stems from a study of T cell responses to AZD1222 COVID-19 vaccine. Study-wide points: Seropositive AZD1222 recipients at baseline numbered only five or six. Regions 160-218 and 743-854 dominated among vaccine-associated CD4 TCRs spanning spike. Most donors were white British, females outnumbered males, and clonal diversity was possibly underestimated.

V lost 5 bases and J 11 bases, leaving 17 bases between the germline ends. Germline CDR1 and CDR2: SGHRS and YFSETQ. This CDR3 comprises 13 residues. Comment on this clone: No antigen is known for it.

TCRdb's copy holds only in-frame clones and misses some; the assay was immunoSEQ multiplex PCR. The sample holds tens of thousands of clones, around 82% seen once. J is TRBJ2-1 and V is TRBV5-1, with D maybe TRBD2 (5 bases). This sample comprised peripheral blood, obtained on day 0 of AZD1222 vaccination. The sequence was collected from an adult in good health. The CDR3 nucleotides are TGCGCCAGCAGTTCGCCCCCAGCGGACCAGCAGTTCTTC. Translated, it gives CASSSPPADQQFF.